This TCR beta chain was recovered during a study of blood T cell repertoires in COVID-19. For the study at large: The analysed material was cDNA or gDNA that came from T cells, B-cell-depleted T cells, or PBMCs.

J gave up 4 bases and V 6 bases, and 9 bases lay outside the gene matches. Germline V gene data show CDR1 as MDHEN and CDR2 as SYDVKM. The CDR3 loop spans 15 amino acids. Individuals aged roughly 18 to 95 years were recruited from 24 US areas. Donors were grouped by their self-reported clinical history. Exposed enrollees had met someone with a PCR-confirmed or clinician-diagnosed COVID-19 case at some point within the 2 weeks before study entry. Here immunoSEQ multiplex PCR was the method, and the copy in TCRdb shows in-frame clones only, minus some. Of about 430,000 clones listed, 70% to 90% were seen once; the top ten hold about 1.5%.

Sequencing input: PBMCs or T cells enriched from blood (not recorded which). The sequence was collected from a woman younger than 35 who had been exposed to COVID-19. The V gene is TRBV28, the J gene TRBJ1-2, with 9 positions matching TRBD1. CDR3: CASRLTGGEAYGYTF. The CDR3 nucleotides read TGTGCCAGCAGGCTGACAGGGGGGGAAGCCTATGGCTACACCTTC.